A single sample gave rise to the 23 T cell receptor beta chains below, sequenced in a study of T cells in Graves' hyperthyroidism and ophthalmopathy. RNA transcripts provided the source from which TCR beta CDR3 regions were amplified. Carried out on the TCR CDR3, a first-round RT-PCR used the HTBI primer set. TCRdb fed the multiplex PCR reads into MiXCR, producing one record per CDR3 protein. The sample consists of approximately 620,000 distinct CDR3 sequences, approximately 15% of them appearing once. Material for sequencing was blood. Receptors originate from a woman aged 25 to 45 with Graves' hyperthyroidism that later progressed to Graves' ophthalmopathy.

This clonotype was seen repeatedly, ten times or more. The genes are TRBV27 and TRBJ1-2, with a possible D match to TRBD1 (5 bases). Trimming cost V 4 bases and J 8 bases, with 14 bases left between them. This CDR3 is 13 amino acids long. Per germline, CDR1 MNHEY and CDR2 SMNVEV (reference sequence). CDR3 protein: CASSSGATHGYTF. The CDR3 DNA reads TGTGCCAGCAGTTCTGGGGCCACCCACGGCTACACCTTC.

Only a few counts were recorded for this clonotype. The chain has TRBV4-1 and TRBJ1-3, with D unclear. Trimming stripped 3 bases from V and 8 bases from J, with 14 bases between. This CDR3 comprises 14 residues. CDR1 is MGHRA and CDR2 is YSYEKL in the germline V gene. The CDR3 protein is CASSHGLRPDTIYF. The CDR3 nucleotides read TGCGCCAGCAGCCATGGACTCCGGCCCGACACCATATATTTT.

CDR3 in amino acids: CASSPFGDYNEQFF. The CDR3 region has the DNA TGTGCCAGCAGCCCGTTCGGGGACTACAATGAGCAGTTCTTC. The rearrangement uses TRBV5-4 and TRBJ2-1; perhaps TRBD2 as D (5 bases). From germline, CDR1 is SGHNT and CDR2 YYREEE (reference sequence). The length of the CDR3 is 14 residues. V lost 4 bases and J 3 bases, leaving 11 bases between the germline ends.

This clonotype was counted ten times or more. The chain combines TRBV27 with TRBJ2-1; perhaps D is TRBD1 or TRBD2 (5 bases each). Trimming removed 4 bases from V and 5 bases from J, with 21 bases in between. This CDR3 is built from 17 residues. Germline V gene sequence: CDR1 MNHEY, CDR2 SMNVEV (reference sequence). The CDR3 DNA reads as TGTGCCAGCAGTTCCCCTCCGGTGGGAGTGGGGGACAATGAGCAGTTCTTC. Translating gives CASSSPPVGVGDNEQFF.

Note on this clonotype: One base away lies a much larger clone, so this may be a sequencing read error. This chain joins TRBV6-2 or TRBV6-3 and TRBJ1-6; D not resolved. From germline, CDR1 is MNHEY and CDR2 SVGEGT. Trimming pared 0 bases from V and 9 bases from J, leaving 12 bases between. The CDR3 length is 15 residues. The CDR3 region is CASSYSDGRSSPLHF. For the CDR3, the DNA is TGTGCCAGCAGTTACTCGGACGGCCGGAGTTCACCCCTCCACTTT.

This sequence joins TRBV5-1 and TRBJ1-1, with TRBD1 matching over 7 bases. The CDR3 has 16 residues. The V gene end was trimmed by 0 bases and the J gene end by 5 bases; junction bases not matched to a gene: 10. CDR1 and CDR2 (germline): SGHRS, YFSETQ. The CDR3 reads CASSLVGQLRGTEAFF. CDR3 coding DNA: TGCGCCAGCAGCTTGGTGGGACAGCTTCGAGGAACTGAAGCTTTCTTT.

The table lists this clonotype with many counts. The chain employs TRBV10-3 and TRBJ2-7; perhaps TRBD1 as D (5 bases). Trimming pared 0 bases from V and 2 bases from J, leaving 8 bases between. The CDR3 length is 14 residues. Germline lookup yields CDR1 ENHRY and CDR2 SYGVKD. For the CDR3, the DNA is TGTGCCATCAGTGAGTCAGGGGAACCCTACGAGCAGTACTTC. This translates into CAISESGEPYEQYF.

This clonotype was counted ten times or more. This chain joins TRBV7-9 and TRBJ2-1; 7 bases are shared with TRBD2. The germline V gene encodes CDR1 SEHNR and CDR2 FQNEAQ (reference sequence). The V segment lost 5 bases and the J segment 2 bases; nucleotides outside the gene matches: 9. The CDR3 runs to 16 residues. The CDR3 region has the DNA TGTGCCAGCAGCGGATTGGGAGGGCTGGCCTACAATGAGCAGTTCTTC. It codes for CASSGLGGLAYNEQFF.

Of note for this clonotype: A much larger clone lies one base from this, so it may be a read error. This chain joins TRBV5-1 and TRBJ2-1; no reliable D call. Trimming left V 4 bases short and J 9 bases short, with 11 bases between. The CDR3 loop spans 12 amino acids. Per germline, CDR1 SGHRS and CDR2 YFSETQ. CDR3 bases: TGCGCCAGCAGCAAGACACACAGTGAGCAGTTCTTC. As protein: CASSKTHSEQFF.

The sample holds a few counts of this clonotype. This chain links TRBV12-3 or TRBV12-4 with TRBJ1-2; 8 bases match TRBD1. After removal of 4 bases from V and 8 bases from J, the junction contained 12 bases not matched to a gene. This CDR3 is 15 amino acids long. The CDR3 bases are TGTGCCAGCAGTTATCAAGGGCAGGGGGCGGTGGGCTACACCTTC. Its protein is CASSYQGQGAVGYTF.

This chain connects TRBV3-1 to TRBJ2-2; D not resolved. Trimming took off 1 base at V and 4 bases at J, with 7 bases between the two ends. This CDR3 spans 14 amino acids. Germline V lookup: CDR1 LGHDT, CDR2 YNNKEL (reference sequence). The CDR3 here is CASSQAPATGELFF. In nucleotides, the CDR3 is TGTGCCAGCAGCCAAGCCCCAGCCACCGGGGAGCTGTTTTTT.

The rearrangement joins TRBV9 to TRBJ1-2; D may be TRBD1 (5 bases). V was shortened by 3 bases and J by 2 bases, with 14 bases between the two germline ends. Looked up from germline, CDR1 is SGDLS and CDR2 is YYNGEE. The CDR3 totals 15 residues. As DNA, the CDR3 is TGTGCCAGCAGCGCCCTGACAGCGGCGAACTATGGCTACACCTTC. It translates to CASSALTAANYGYTF. The full variable domain, in which reference TRBV9 and TRBJ1-2 provide the parts outside the CDR3, is DSGVTQTPKHLITATGQRVTLRCSPRSGDLSVYWYQQSLDQGLQFLIQYYNGEERAKGNILERFSAQQFPDLHSELNLSSLELGDSALYFCASSALTAANYGYTFGSGTRLTVV.

The chain has TRBV19 and TRBJ1-2; TRBD1 aligns across 11 bases. With 5 bases clipped from V and 6 bases from J, the junction kept 5 bases outside the gene matches. CDR3 length: 14 amino acids. CDR1 LNHDA and CDR2 SQIVND come from the germline V gene (reference sequence). Here the CDR3 reads CASSWTGGYHGYTF. As DNA, the CDR3 is TGTGCCAGTAGTTGGACAGGGGGCTATCATGGCTACACCTTC.

This clonotype has at least ten counts. This chain connects TRBV11-2 to TRBJ2-1; D may be TRBD2 (5 bases). The germline V and J ends were trimmed by 2 bases and 5 bases, with 16 bases remaining between them. This CDR3 contains 16 residues. Germline values: CDR1 SGHAT, CDR2 FQNNGV. In DNA, the CDR3 is TGTGCCAGCAGCTTACTATCCTGGTCGGGGAACAATGAGCAGTTCTTC. Translation: CASSLLSWSGNNEQFF.

The sample holds many counts of this clonotype. The chain employs TRBV10-3 and TRBJ1-5, with a possible D match to TRBD1 (5 bases). V lost 0 bases, J lost 5 bases, and 11 bases lay in between. CDR1 is ENHRY, CDR2 SYGVKD, per germline. This CDR3 region has 15 residues. The CDR3 region is CAISESGTPDQPQHF. The CDR3 DNA sequence: TGTGCCATCAGTGAGTCCGGGACGCCTGATCAGCCCCAGCATTTT.

The table lists this clonotype with many counts. One junction end disagrees with the germline gene, perhaps due to a read error. The CDR3 bases are TGCAGTGCTACAGAGCAAGGGACCCAGTACTTC. Translating it yields CSATEQGTQYF. The gene calls are TRBV20-1 and TRBJ2-5, with D unresolved. This CDR3 spans 11 amino acids. CDR1 and CDR2 from the germline V gene are DFQATT and SNEGSKA (reference sequence).

This clonotype showed up just a few times. The V and J genes are TRBV28 and TRBJ2-7, with TRBD1 matching 12 bases. V was pared by 7 bases and J by 8 bases, with 12 bases of the junction left unmatched. The CDR3 is 15 residues long. Per the germline V gene, CDR1 is MDHEN and CDR2 is SYDVKM. Here the CDR3 reads CASTEGGQGATQQYF. DNA of the CDR3: TGTGCCAGCACCGAGGGGGGACAGGGGGCTACGCAGCAGTACTTC.

The table lists this clonotype with many counts. J is TRBJ1-1 and V is TRBV3-1; D may be TRBD1 (6 bases). CDR1 and CDR2 from the germline V gene are LGHDT and YNNKEL (reference sequence). V lost 4 bases and J lost 1, with 13 bases in between. The CDR3 runs to 15 residues. The CDR3 protein is CASSPRGAPNTEAFF. CDR3 nucleotides: TGTGCCAGCAGCCCGCGGGGGGCGCCGAACACTGAAGCTTTCTTT.

The chain uses TRBV6-1 and TRBJ2-1; D perhaps matches TRBD2 (6 bases). V shed 6 bases and J shed 2 bases, with 14 bases lying between them. Germline CDR1 and CDR2: MNHNS and SASEGT. CDR3 length: 15 amino acids. DNA for the CDR3: TGTGCCAGCAGCACTGGAGGGGCCCCCTACAATGAGCAGTTCTTC. It codes for CASSTGGAPYNEQFF.

This clonotype was counted many times. The chain is built from TRBV11-3 and TRBJ1-1; D unresolved. The V and J ends lost 2 bases and 0 bases respectively, with 7 bases between them. The CDR3 has 14 residues. CDR1 SGHNT and CDR2 YENEEA come from the germline V gene. CDR3 nucleotide sequence: TGTGCCAGCAGCTTACTCCGCATGAACACTGAAGCTTTCTTT. Translated: CASSLLRMNTEAFF.

This clonotype has a count of ten or more. This rearrangement joins TRBV11-3 to TRBJ2-3; 7 positions match TRBD2. Unmatched junction bases numbered 3, after V lost 8 bases and J lost 1 base. Germline V lookup: CDR1 SGHNT, CDR2 YENEEA. The CDR3 sequence is 13 residues long. CDR3: CASLTSGTDTQYF. DNA for the CDR3: TGTGCCAGCCTTACTAGCGGCACAGATACGCAGTATTTT.

This clonotype was seen more than once but under ten times. The V call is TRBV7-2, the J call TRBJ2-7; no clear D gene. The V gene lost 2 bases and the J gene lost 2 bases, with 7 bases spanning the gap. This CDR3 has 13 residues. Germline V gene data show CDR1 as SGHTA and CDR2 as FQGNSA. The CDR3 here is CASSLTPTYEQYF. The DNA for the CDR3 is TGTGCCAGCAGCTTAACCCCAACCTACGAGCAGTACTTC.

This clonotype showed up many times. The chain recombines TRBV20-1 with TRBJ2-3, with 12 bases that match TRBD2. The germline V gene encodes CDR1 DFQATT and CDR2 SNEGSKA (reference sequence). There are 14 residues in the CDR3. The ends lost 1 base at V and 6 bases at J; junction bases unmatched: 2. Here the CDR3 DNA reads TGCAGTGCTAGAGGGACTAGCGGGAAGGATACGCAGTATTTT. This sequence encodes CSARGTSGKDTQYF.